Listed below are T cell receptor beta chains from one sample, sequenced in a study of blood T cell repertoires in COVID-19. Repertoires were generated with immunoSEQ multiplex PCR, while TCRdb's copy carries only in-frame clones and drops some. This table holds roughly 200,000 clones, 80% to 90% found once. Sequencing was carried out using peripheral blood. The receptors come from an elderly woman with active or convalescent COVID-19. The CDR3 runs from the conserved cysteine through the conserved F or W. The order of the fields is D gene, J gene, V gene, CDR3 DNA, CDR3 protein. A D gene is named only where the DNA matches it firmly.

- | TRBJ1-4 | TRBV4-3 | TGCGCCAGCAGCCAAGATCCCAGGGTGGGTAATGAAAAACTGTTTTTT | CASSQDPRVGNEKLFF
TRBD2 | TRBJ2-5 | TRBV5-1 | TGCGCCAGCAGCCAAAGACTAGCTGACGAACAAGAGACCCAGTACTTC | CASSQRLADEQETQYF
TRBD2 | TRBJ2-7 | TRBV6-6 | TGTGCCAGCAGTCCAAGACTAGCGGGGGGGCCGGTGATCGAGCAGTACTTC | CASSPRLAGGPVIEQYF
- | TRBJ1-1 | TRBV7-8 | TGTGCCAGCAGCTTAGTAGCGCGGGACGCTTTTAACACTGAAGCTTTCTTT | CASSLVARDAFNTEAFF
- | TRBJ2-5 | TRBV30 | TGTGCCTGGAGTCCGGTTCAAGAGACCCAGTACTTC | CAWSPVQETQYF
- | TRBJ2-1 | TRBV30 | TGTGCCTGCCTGCCCCCAGCGGGGACAACCTACAATGAGCAGTTCTTC | CACLPPAGTTYNEQFF
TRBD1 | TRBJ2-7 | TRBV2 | TGTGCCAGCACAGGGGGGACAGGGGTTTACGAGCAGTACTTC | CASTGGTGVYEQYF
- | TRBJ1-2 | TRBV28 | TGTGCCAGCAGTTGGGGGGAAGGCTATGGCTACACCTTC | CASSWGEGYGYTF
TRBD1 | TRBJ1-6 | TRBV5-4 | TGTGCCAGCAGCTTCGGGGACAGAAGCTCCTATAATTCACCCCTCCACTTT | CASSFGDRSSYNSPLHF
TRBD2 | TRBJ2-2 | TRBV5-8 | TGTGCCAGCAGCCCCGGGACTAGCGGGAGAACCGGGGAGCTGTTTTTT | CASSPGTSGRTGELFF
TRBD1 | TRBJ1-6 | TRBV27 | TGTGCCAGCACCCTCCTTACAGGGGGTAGTTCACCCCTCCACTTT | CASTLLTGGSSPLHF
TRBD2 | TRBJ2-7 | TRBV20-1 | TGCAGTGCTAGTACTAGCGGGGCTTCCTACGAGCAGTACTTC | CSASTSGASYEQYF
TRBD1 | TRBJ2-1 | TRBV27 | TGTGCCAGCAGTTGGGACAGGTATAGTCTCAATGAGCAGTTCTTC | CASSWDRYSLNEQFF
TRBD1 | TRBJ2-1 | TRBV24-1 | TGTGCCACCAGTGACCCCCACAGGGGCGAGCAGTTCTTC | CATSDPHRGEQFF
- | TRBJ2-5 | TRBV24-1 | TGTGCCACCGCGGGAAGGGATCAAGAGACCCAGTACTTC | CATAGRDQETQYF
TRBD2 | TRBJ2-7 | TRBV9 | TGTGCCAGCAGCGCTTCACGACCGCGGGGGTCCTACGAGCAGTACTTC | CASSASRPRGSYEQYF
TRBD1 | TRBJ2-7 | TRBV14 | TGTGCCAGCAGCCCGGGACAGTTCTCCTACGAGCAGTACTTC | CASSPGQFSYEQYF
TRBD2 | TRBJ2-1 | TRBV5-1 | TGCGCCAGCAGCCGCGAACTAGCGGGCTCCTACAATGAGCAGTTCTTC | CASSRELAGSYNEQFF
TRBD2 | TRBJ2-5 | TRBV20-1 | TGCAGTGCTAGTTTTCGGGCTAGCGGGAACCAAGAGACCCAGTACTTC | CSASFRASGNQETQYF
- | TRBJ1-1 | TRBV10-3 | TGTGCCACCAGGGGCACCGTGAACACTGAAGCTTTCTTT | CATRGTVNTEAFF
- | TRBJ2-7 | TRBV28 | TGTGCCAGCAGTATACCGAGGGGGACTACCTACGAGCAGTACTTC | CASSIPRGTTYEQYF
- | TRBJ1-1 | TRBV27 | TGTGCCAGCCGCAGGGTGGGCACTGAAGCTTTCTTT | CASRRVGTEAFF
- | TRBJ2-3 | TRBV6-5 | TGTGCCAGCAGAGCCCGCGCCAATACGCAGTATTTT | CASRARANTQYF
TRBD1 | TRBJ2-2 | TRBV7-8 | TGTGCCAGCAGCTTAGCCCTCAGGGGGCCCGGCGGGGAGCTGTTTTTT | CASSLALRGPGGELFF
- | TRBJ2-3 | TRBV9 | TGTGCCAGCAGCGTACGGTGGGTAGCATCTGGAGATACGCAGTATTTT | CASSVRWVASGDTQYF
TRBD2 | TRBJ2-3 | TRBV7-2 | TGTGCCAGCAGCCGCCGACTAGCGGGAGATCATACGCAGTATTTT | CASSRRLAGDHTQYF
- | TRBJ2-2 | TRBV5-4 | TGTGCCAGCAGCTTTCCCTCCGGGGAGCTGTTTTTT | CASSFPSGELFF